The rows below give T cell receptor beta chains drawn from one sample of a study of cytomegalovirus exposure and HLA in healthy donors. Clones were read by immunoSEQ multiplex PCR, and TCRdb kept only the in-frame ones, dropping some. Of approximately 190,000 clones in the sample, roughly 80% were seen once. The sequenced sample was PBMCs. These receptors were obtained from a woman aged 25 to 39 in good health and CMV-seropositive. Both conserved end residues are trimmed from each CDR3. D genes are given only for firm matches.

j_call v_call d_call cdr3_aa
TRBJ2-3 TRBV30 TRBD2 AWTEAGLTDTQY
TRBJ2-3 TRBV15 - ATSSFPRDGSSTDTQY
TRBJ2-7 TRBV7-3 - ASSLSPGNEQY
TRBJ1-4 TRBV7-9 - ASSSVSGQGLF
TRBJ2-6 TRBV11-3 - ASSSAGSGANVLT
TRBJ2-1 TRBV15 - ATSSDGRSFTQI
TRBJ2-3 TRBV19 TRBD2 ASSRTSGAITSTDTQY
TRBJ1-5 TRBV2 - ASKRGTISNQPQH
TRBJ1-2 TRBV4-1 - ASSQDWQVQGYT
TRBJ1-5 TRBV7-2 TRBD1 ASSRASGQGNQPQH
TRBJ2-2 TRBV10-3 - AISDKNTGELF
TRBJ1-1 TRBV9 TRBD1 ASSATGGTEAF
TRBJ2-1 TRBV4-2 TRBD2 ASSQGIAGGDEQF
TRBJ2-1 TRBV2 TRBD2 ASQPGLPNNEQF
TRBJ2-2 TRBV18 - ASSPTQKNTGELF
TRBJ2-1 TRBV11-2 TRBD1 ASSSQPGQGLGEQF
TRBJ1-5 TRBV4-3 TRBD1 ASSQTAGQANQPQH
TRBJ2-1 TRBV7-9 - ASSLGTGNNEQF
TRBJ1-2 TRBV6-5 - ASRKTLYGYT
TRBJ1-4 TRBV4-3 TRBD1 ASSQDPTGGNEKLF
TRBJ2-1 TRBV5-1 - ASSPSRDSSNEQF
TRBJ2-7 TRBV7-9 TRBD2 ASSPGLAGGLAYEQY
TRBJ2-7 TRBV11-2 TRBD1 ASSLEQGPYEQY
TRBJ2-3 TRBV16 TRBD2 ASSITSGPATDTQY
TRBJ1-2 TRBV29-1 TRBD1 SVDSGTGGYYGYT
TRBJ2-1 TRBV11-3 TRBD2 ASSPGLAIKEQF
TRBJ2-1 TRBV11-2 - ASRRPGGRREGEQF
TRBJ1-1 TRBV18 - ASSQGQLNTEAF
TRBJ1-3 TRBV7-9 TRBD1 ASSSPPTGSGNTIY
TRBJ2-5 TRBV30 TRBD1 AWSGRGRETQY
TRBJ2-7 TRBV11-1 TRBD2 ASSPLLSSGGLNEQY
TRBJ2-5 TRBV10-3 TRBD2 AISESRSSGETQY
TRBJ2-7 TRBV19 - ASSPGTGAYEQY
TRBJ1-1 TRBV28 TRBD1 ASSLRLDRSEAF
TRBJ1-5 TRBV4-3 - ASSQVLALNQPQH
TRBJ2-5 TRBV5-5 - ASSLDSGVETQY
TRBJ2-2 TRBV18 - ASSPERAGELF
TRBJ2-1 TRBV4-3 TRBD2 ASSQGETSGRGEQF
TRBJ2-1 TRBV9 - ASSSLTGGGGNEQF
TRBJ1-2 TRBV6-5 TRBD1 ASRYTGTATSYT
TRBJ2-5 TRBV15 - ATSREDIPETQY
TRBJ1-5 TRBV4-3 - ASSQDYGRDQPQH
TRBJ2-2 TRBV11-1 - ASSPQVGKPNTGELF